A single sample gave rise to the 30 T cell receptor beta chains below, sequenced in a study of T cell responses to AZD1222 COVID-19 vaccine. Clones were sequenced by immunoSEQ multiplex PCR, and TCRdb holds only the in-frame ones, with some missing. The sample yields some 120,000 clones, around 90% seen once. Source: peripheral blood, taken on day 0 of MenACWY control vaccination. These receptors were taken from an adult in good health.

The chain uses TRBV19 and TRBJ1-5; TRBD1 matches 8 bases. V gave up 10 bases and J gave up 7 bases; unmatched junction bases: 9. Germline V lookup: CDR1 LNHDA, CDR2 SQIVND (reference sequence). This CDR3 is built from 13 residues. The CDR3 DNA reads as TGTGCCAATTATGACAGGGGCCGGCAGCCCCAGCATTTT. Translating gives CANYDRGRQPQHF.

This clone was recorded once. The chain combines TRBV3-1 (or the pseudogene TRBV3-2) with TRBJ2-5; 7 nucleotides agree with TRBD2. After removal of 1 base from V and 10 bases from J, the junction contained 9 bases not matched to a gene. Germline assignment: CDR1 LGHDT and CDR2 YNNKEL (reference sequence). The CDR3 runs to 14 residues. The CDR3, as DNA: TGTGCCAGCAGCCAAGCCAAGCGGGACTTGGGCCAGTACTTC. Protein product: CASSQAKRDLGQYF.

The chain joins TRBV9 to TRBJ2-5; 7 bases map to TRBD1. The germline V gene encodes CDR1 SGDLS and CDR2 YYNGEE. Losses at the gene ends were 0 bases for V and 4 bases for J; bases not matched to a gene: 3. This CDR3 region has 14 residues. CDR3 DNA: TGTGCCAGCAGCGTAGCGACAGGGAGAGAGACCCAGTACTTC. Its protein is CASSVATGRETQYF.

The chain uses TRBV9 and TRBJ2-3; D is possibly TRBD1 or TRBD2 (6 bases each). Trimming took 4 bases from V and 4 from J, leaving 16 bases between them. CDR3 length: 15 amino acids. The V gene's germline CDR1 is SGDLS and CDR2 YYNGEE. CDR3 loop: CASSWVGGASDTQYF. DNA for the CDR3: TGTGCCAGCAGCTGGGTGGGGGGCGCATCAGATACGCAGTATTTT.

The V gene is TRBV14, the J gene TRBJ2-5; no clear D gene. This CDR3 comprises 13 residues. The V and J ends lost 6 bases and 2 bases respectively, with 10 bases between them. CDR1 is SGHDN, CDR2 FVKESK, per germline. The CDR3, as DNA: TGTGCCAGCAGATGGGCCTCACAAGAGACCCAGTACTTC. Protein: CASRWASQETQYF.

The rearrangement uses TRBV5-4 and TRBJ1-2; D possibly corresponds to TRBD1 (5 bases). Germline assignment: CDR1 SGHNT and CDR2 YYREEE (reference sequence). CDR3 size: 17 residues. V was trimmed by 4 bases and J by 1 base, leaving 20 bases between them. CDR3 sequence: CASSAAWGRRINYGYTF. The CDR3 coding sequence is TGTGCCAGCAGCGCTGCCTGGGGCAGAAGGATTAACTATGGCTACACCTTC.

This chain links TRBV27 with TRBJ2-2, with 8 bases fitting TRBD1. CDR3 length: 15 amino acids. The V segment lost 5 bases and the J segment 3 bases; nucleotides outside the gene matches: 5. Germline loops: CDR1 MNHEY, CDR2 SMNVEV (reference sequence). CDR3 bases: TGTGCCAGCAGTCTTTACAGGGGGGACACCGGGGAGCTGTTTTTT. Protein product: CASSLYRGDTGELFF.

The chain is built from TRBV7-3 and TRBJ2-5; D not certain. CDR3 size: 13 residues. V lost 2 bases, J lost 4 bases, and 8 bases lay in between. CDR1 is SGHTA, CDR2 FQGTGA, per germline. The CDR3 reads CASSLSSGETQYF. CDR3 nucleotide sequence: TGTGCCAGCAGCTTATCCTCAGGAGAGACCCAGTACTTC.

This clone has only one observation. The chain has TRBV18 and TRBJ1-1, with D maybe TRBD1 (5 bases). V dropped 4 bases and J dropped 4 bases, with 16 bases sitting between them. Germline CDR1 reads KGHSH; CDR2 reads LQKENI. The CDR3 is 15 amino acids. The CDR3 spells CASSLSGTGSTEAFF. CDR3 DNA: TGTGCCAGCTCACTTTCCGGGACGGGGTCCACTGAAGCTTTCTTT.

The V gene is TRBV5-1, the J gene TRBJ1-2; tentatively, D is TRBD1 (6 bases). Germline lookup yields CDR1 SGHRS and CDR2 YFSETQ. Trimming left V 1 base short and J 4 bases short, with 14 bases between. The CDR3 is made up of 15 amino acids. CDR3 sequence reads: CASSLNRVEGYGYTF. CDR3 nucleotides: TGCGCCAGCAGCTTGAACAGGGTGGAGGGCTATGGCTACACCTTC.

The chain combines TRBV2 with TRBJ1-2; D is undetermined. Germline assignment: CDR1 SNHLY and CDR2 FYNNEI. The CDR3 consists of 14 residues. V was pared by 4 bases and J by 7 bases, with 16 bases between. CDR3 bases: TGTGCCAGCAGTGTAGGGCGCCGGGTTGGTGGCTACACCTTC. Its translation is CASSVGRRVGGYTF.

The rearrangement links TRBV7-2 to TRBJ1-2, with 9 positions matching TRBD1. The CDR3 runs 16 residues. Germline V gene sequence: CDR1 SGHTA, CDR2 FQGNSA. The junction had 15 bases not matched to a gene; V was cut back by 5 bases and J by 8 bases. In DNA, the CDR3 is TGTGCCAGCAGCCCGGTTACAGGGGGCAGGAGTGGCGGCTACACCTTC. Translation gives CASSPVTGGRSGGYTF.

The rearrangement uses TRBV4-1 and TRBJ1-6; perhaps TRBD1 as D (5 bases). Germline lookup yields CDR1 MGHRA and CDR2 YSYEKL. V was cut by 5 bases and J by 4 bases, with 12 bases left in between. The CDR3 has 15 residues. CDR3 nucleotide sequence: TGCGCCAGCAGCTTCCGACAGACTTATAATTCACCCCTCCACTTT. Protein sequence: CASSFRQTYNSPLHF.

The rearrangement joins TRBV28 to TRBJ1-3; the D is unclear. Germline V gene sequence: CDR1 MDHEN, CDR2 SYDVKM. The CDR3 is made up of 12 amino acids. With 10 bases removed from V and 4 bases from J, the gap between germline ends came to 11 bases. This CDR3 reads CATATAGNTIYF. CDR3 DNA: TGTGCCACCGCTACGGCAGGAAACACCATATATTTT. Drawing the rest from reference TRBV28 and TRBJ1-3, the complete variable domain is DVKVTQSSRYLVKRTGEKVFLECVQDMDHENMFWYRQDPGLGLRLIYFSYDVKMKEKGDIPEGYSVSREKKERFSLILESASTNQTSMYLCATATAGNTIYFGEGSWLTVV.

The rearrangement joins TRBV7-9 to TRBJ2-7; D is perhaps TRBD2 (7 bases). Germline V gene data show CDR1 as SEHNR and CDR2 as FQNEAQ (reference sequence). The CDR3 consists of 15 residues. V lost 1 base, J lost 3 bases, and 13 bases lay in between. The CDR3 loop reads CASSLDGGRRYEQYF. In DNA, the CDR3 is TGTGCCAGCAGCTTAGACGGGGGGCGCCGCTACGAGCAGTACTTC.

CDR3 coding DNA: TGTGCCAGCAGTTCCGGACAGGGATTGGGACCCGGGGAGCTGTTTTTT. Encoded protein: CASSSGQGLGPGELFF. The gene calls are TRBV28 and TRBJ2-2; 8 bases line up with TRBD1. This CDR3 region has 16 residues. Losses at the gene ends were 4 bases for V and 6 bases for J; bases not matched to a gene: 10. Germline V gene sequence: CDR1 MDHEN, CDR2 SYDVKM.

The gene calls are TRBV7-9 and TRBJ2-7, with D perhaps TRBD2 (5 bases). The CDR3 covers 15 residues. Germline CDR1 SEHNR, CDR2 FQNEAQ (reference sequence). V lost 5 bases, J lost 2 bases, and 16 bases lay in between. The CDR3 sequence: CASSPRGYETYEQYF. CDR3 nucleotide sequence: TGTGCCAGCAGCCCACGAGGGTATGAAACCTACGAGCAGTACTTC. Looking up the rest from reference TRBV7-9 and TRBJ2-7 gives the full variable domain: DTGVSQNPRHKITKRGQNVTFRCDPISEHNRLYWYRQTLGQGPEFLTYFQNEAQLEKSRLLSDRFSAERPKGSFSTLEIQRTEQGDSAMYLCASSPRGYETYEQYFGPGTRLTVT.

The chain has TRBV6-5 and TRBJ1-3; D ambiguous. Trimming removed 2 bases from V and 4 bases from J, with 9 bases in between. This CDR3 contains 14 residues. Germline CDR1 reads MNHEY; CDR2 reads SVGAGI. The CDR3 nucleotides read TGTGCCAGCAGTTACGCGATACGGGGAAACACCATATATTTT. Protein: CASSYAIRGNTIYF.

This chain's CDR3 is CASSLQGESGANVLTF. The CDR3 region has the DNA TGCGCCAGCAGCTTGCAGGGCGAATCCGGGGCCAACGTCCTGACTTTC. This chain links TRBV5-1 with TRBJ2-6; maybe TRBD1 (5 bases). CDR1 SGHRS and CDR2 YFSETQ come from the germline V gene. Trimming removed 1 base at V and 4 bases at J, with 12 bases between. The CDR3 is 16 residues long.

The V and J genes are TRBV5-1 and TRBJ2-7, with no clear D. The germline V and J ends were trimmed by 4 bases and 3 bases, with 14 bases remaining between them. This CDR3 spans 14 amino acids. Looked up from germline, CDR1 is SGHRS and CDR2 is YFSETQ. The CDR3 DNA reads TGCGCCAGCAGCACTCGACCGGGCGACTACGAGCAGTACTTC. Amino acid sequence: CASSTRPGDYEQYF. The full variable domain, in which reference TRBV5-1 and TRBJ2-7 provide the parts outside the CDR3, is KAGVTQTPRYLIKTRGQQVTLSCSPISGHRSVSWYQQTPGQGLQFLFEYFSETQRNKGNFPGRFSGRQFSNSRSEMNVSTLELGDSALYLCASSTRPGDYEQYFGPGTRLTVT.

V and J are TRBV12-5 and TRBJ2-1, with TRBD2 matching 13 bases. Trimming removed 5 bases from V and 5 bases from J; junction bases left unmatched: 3. Germline CDR1 is LGHNT and CDR2 is FRNRAP. CDR3 size: 15 residues. Here the CDR3 reads CASGAGTSGNNEQFF. The CDR3 DNA is TGTGCTAGTGGTGCCGGGACTAGCGGGAACAATGAGCAGTTCTTC. Supplemented by reference TRBV12-5 and TRBJ2-1, the full variable domain reads DARVTQTPRHKVTEMGQEVTMRCQPILGHNTVFWYRQTMMQGLELLAYFRNRAPLDDSGMPKDRFSAEMPDATLATLKIQPSEPRDSAVYFCASGAGTSGNNEQFFGPGTRLTVL.

In regard to this clone: An end of the junction does not agree with germline; a read error may underlie this. The genes are TRBV5-1 and TRBJ2-1; no reliable D call. The germline gives CDR1 SGHRS, CDR2 YFSETQ. There are 12 residues in the CDR3. DNA for the CDR3: TGCGCCAGCAGCTTGGAGGAAGGGCCCAGGCTCTTC. It encodes CASSLEEGPRLF.

V is TRBV10-1 and J is TRBJ1-4; no clear D gene. The germline V and J ends were trimmed by 0 bases and 2 bases, with 7 bases remaining between them. This CDR3 region has 15 residues. CDR1 and CDR2 (germline): WNHNN, SYGVQD (reference sequence). The CDR3 sequence: CASSESRDTNEKLFF. CDR3 in DNA: TGCGCCAGCAGTGAGTCGAGGGATACTAATGAAAAACTGTTTTTT.

This chain joins TRBV15 and TRBJ2-1; the match to TRBD2 covers 8 bases. Germline V gives CDR1 LNHNV, CDR2 YYDKDF (reference sequence). Trimming cost V 1 base and J 6 bases; bases outside gene matches: 8. This CDR3 comprises 16 residues. The chain's CDR3 is CATSRVREGRLNEQFF. For the CDR3, the DNA is TGTGCCACCAGCAGAGTCCGGGAGGGCCGTCTCAATGAGCAGTTCTTC.

This clone is a singleton in its sample. V usage is TRBV19 and J usage is TRBJ1-5; D gene ambiguous. V gave up 5 bases and J gave up 6 bases, with 8 bases separating them. The CDR3 covers 12 residues. Germline assignment: CDR1 LNHDA and CDR2 SQIVND (reference sequence). The CDR3 reads CASSPQFQPQHF. The CDR3 nucleotides are TGTGCCAGTAGTCCCCAATTTCAGCCCCAGCATTTT.

In DNA, the CDR3 is TGTGCCAGCAGCCAATACCCAGGGATTTCGTCCGGGGCCAACGTCCTGACTTTC. This encodes CASSQYPGISSGANVLTF. V is TRBV3-1 (or the pseudogene TRBV3-2) and J is TRBJ2-6; TRBD1 might be the D (5 bases). The CDR3 is 18 amino acids. The germline V gene encodes CDR1 LGHDT and CDR2 YNNKEL (reference sequence). V was pared by 2 bases and J by 4 bases, with 18 bases between.

The rearrangement joins TRBV10-2 to TRBJ2-5; possible D gene TRBD1, 5 bases. Trimming pared 2 bases from V and 5 bases from J, leaving 9 bases between. From germline, CDR1 is WSHSY and CDR2 SAAADI. The CDR3 has 13 residues. The DNA of the CDR3 is TGCGCCAGCAGTGAGAGCAGGGCGGAGACCCAGTACTTC. Translation: CASSESRAETQYF.

The rearrangement links TRBV30 to TRBJ1-2; D possibly corresponds to TRBD1 (5 bases). The CDR3 totals 14 residues. V was cut by 6 bases and J by 4 bases, with 18 bases left in between. The germline V gene encodes CDR1 GTSNPN and CDR2 SVGIG (reference sequence). The CDR3 loop reads CACPRGGRAYGYTF. For the CDR3, the DNA is TGTGCCTGCCCAAGGGGAGGACGGGCCTATGGCTACACCTTC.

With regard to this clone: Other DNA sequences in this sample translate to the same CDR3. CDR3 region: CASSFSSYNSPLHF. In nucleotides, the CDR3 is TGTGCCAGCAGTTTTTCCTCCTATAATTCACCCCTCCACTTT. The V and J genes are TRBV27 and TRBJ1-6, with no clear D. The length of the CDR3 is 14 residues. Germline V CDR1 and CDR2: MNHEY, SMNVEV (reference sequence). Trimming took off 3 bases at V and 0 bases at J, with 3 bases between the two ends.

The chain combines TRBV6-6 with TRBJ1-2; a possible D gene is TRBD1 (5 bases). V lost 6 bases, J lost 2 bases, and 16 bases lay in between. The length of the CDR3 is 15 residues. Germline assignment: CDR1 MNHNY and CDR2 SVGAGI (reference sequence). The DNA of the CDR3 is TGTGCCAGCAGCCCTGGGGCGACGATAAACTATGGCTACACCTTC. Residues: CASSPGATINYGYTF.